This is a list of T cell receptor beta chains from one sample in a study of blood T cells in healthy people across ages. Each CDR3 protein is one row after TCRdb ran MiXCR on the 5' RACE reads. The table records nearly 800,000 distinct CDR3 sequences, around three fifths of them present only once. Sequencing was carried out using blood. The receptor set was obtained from a man in his forties in good health. CDR3s include the opening cysteine and the closing phenylalanine or tryptophan. A D gene is named only where the DNA matches it firmly. Clone sizes are given selectively: once, few, many, or a class where the clone is expanded.

>TRBJ2-1|TRBD2|NA|TRBV3-1
CASSQDIGLAVNEQFF
TGTGCCAGCAGCCAAGATATAGGACTAGCGGTCAATGAGCAGTTCTTC
>TRBJ2-3|NA|NA|TRBV29-1
CSVEAVDVQTQYF
TGCAGCGTTGAAGCCGTGGACGTACAAACGCAGTATTTT
>TRBJ1-1|TRBD1|NA|TRBV10-3
CAIKQGVAEAFF
TGTGCCATCAAGCAGGGGGTAGCTGAAGCTTTCTTT
>TRBJ2-3|NA|few|TRBV25-1
CASSGWGVTSTDTQYF
TGTGCCAGCAGTGGGTGGGGCGTGACTAGCACAGATACGCAGTATTTT
>TRBJ2-5|NA|NA|TRBV21-1
CASSKIPEYQETQYF
TGTGCCAGCAGCAAGATCCCCGAGTACCAAGAGACCCAGTACTTC
>TRBJ1-2|NA|NA|TRBV6-1
CASRFQPPNNYGYTF
TGTGCCAGCAGGTTCCAACCCCCGAATAACTATGGCTACACCTTC
>TRBJ2-7|TRBD1|NA|TRBV20-1
CSAKPYDRAPSNEQYF
TGCAGTGCTAAACCCTACGACAGGGCCCCATCCAACGAGCAGTACTTC
>TRBJ2-5|TRBD2|NA|TRBV24-1
CATSDQPGLAKETQYF
TGTGCCACCAGTGACCAACCGGGACTAGCTAAAGAGACCCAGTACTTC
>TRBJ2-7|TRBD1|NA|TRBV6-2/TRBV6-3
CASSPTGIATYEQYF
TGTGCCAGCAGTCCGACAGGGATCGCAACCTACGAGCAGTACTTC
>TRBJ1-5|NA|NA|TRBV9
CASSRDISNQPQHF
TGTGCCAGCAGCCGAGACATTAGCAATCAGCCCCAGCATTTT
>TRBJ2-3|NA|NA|TRBV7-9
CASSFMADTQYF
TGTGCCAGCAGCTTCATGGCAGATACGCAGTATTTT
>TRBJ2-7|TRBD1|few|TRBV7-9
CASSSGTGGSYEQYF
TGTGCCAGCAGCTCGGGGACAGGGGGGAGTTACGAGCAGTACTTC
>TRBJ2-5|TRBD1|NA|TRBV3-1
CASSQVEQGQETQYF
TGTGCCAGCAGCCAAGTGGAACAGGGGCAAGAGACCCAGTACTTC
>TRBJ2-3|NA|few|TRBV29-1
CSVEPGSDTQYF
TGCAGCGTTGAGCCAGGGTCAGATACGCAGTATTTT
>TRBJ2-3|NA|few|TRBV7-2
CASSQHTDTQYF
TGTGCCAGCAGTCAACACACAGATACGCAGTATTTT
>TRBJ1-4|NA|NA|TRBV12-3/TRBV12-4
CASSLGQGINEKLFF
TGTGCCAGCAGTTTGGGTCAGGGGATTAATGAAAAACTGTTTTTT
>TRBJ2-7|NA|NA|TRBV11-2
CASSSTTGGEQYF
TGTGCCAGCAGCTCGACTACAGGTGGCGAGCAGTACTTC
>TRBJ1-4|TRBD1|few|TRBV27
CASSWGQGNEKLFF
TGTGCCAGCAGCTGGGGACAGGGGAATGAAAAACTGTTTTTT
>TRBJ2-3|TRBD1|NA|TRBV10-2
CASSAGDSGTDTQYF
TGCGCCAGCAGCGCCGGGGACAGCGGCACAGATACGCAGTATTTT
>TRBJ1-2|TRBD1|NA|TRBV27
CASRPTPGWWTGVDKRGNYGYTF
TGTGCCAGCAGACCTACCCCCGGTTGGTGGACAGGGGTAGACAAAAGGGGGAACTATGGCTACACCTTC
>TRBJ1-2|NA|NA|TRBV12-3/TRBV12-4
CASSPAALTYGYTF
TGTGCCAGCAGCCCCGCAGCGTTAACCTATGGCTACACCTTC
>TRBJ1-2|NA|NA|TRBV7-9
CASSSRGDGHTF
TGTGCCAGCAGCTCGAGAGGAGATGGCCACACCTTC
>TRBJ1-2|NA|NA|TRBV3-1
CASSQESALYGYTF
TGTGCCAGCAGCCAAGAGAGTGCCCTCTATGGCTACACCTTC
>TRBJ2-1|TRBD1|NA|TRBV6-5
CASSLRDRGRGEQFF
TGTGCCAGCAGCCTCCGGGACAGGGGGCGAGGTGAGCAGTTCTTC
>TRBJ2-6|NA|NA|TRBV7-7
CASSFETGRVFSGANVLTF
TGTGCCAGCAGCTTTGAAACAGGGAGGGTTTTCTCTGGGGCCAACGTCCTGACTTTC
>TRBJ2-5|NA|NA|TRBV20-1
CSARGLQETQYF
TGCAGTGCTAGAGGGCTTCAAGAGACCCAGTACTTC
>TRBJ2-1|NA|once|TRBV4-2
CASSQRDWGSSYNEQFF
TGTGCCAGCAGCCAGAGGGACTGGGGAAGCTCCTACAATGAGCAGTTCTTC
>TRBJ1-2|NA|NA|TRBV27
CASGTGGIKGYTF
TGTGCCAGCGGCACGGGAGGTATAAAGGGCTACACCTTC
>TRBJ2-6|NA|NA|TRBV3-1
CASSQAAGANVLTF
TGTGCCAGCAGCCAAGCAGCTGGGGCCAACGTCCTGACTTTC
>TRBJ2-1|TRBD2|NA|TRBV27
CASRTGTSMPNEQFF
TGTGCCAGCAGGACCGGGACTAGCATGCCCAATGAGCAGTTCTTC
>TRBJ2-1|TRBD2|NA|TRBV28
CASSSISGRSYNEQFF
TGTGCCAGCAGTTCCATCAGCGGGAGATCCTACAATGAGCAGTTCTTC
>TRBJ2-3|TRBD2|NA|TRBV15
CATSRLGLAGPTDTQYF
TGTGCCACCAGCAGACTCGGACTAGCGGGGCCCACAGATACGCAGTATTTT
>TRBJ2-7|NA|NA|TRBV9
CASSVAPEQGGSYEQYF
TGTGCCAGCAGCGTAGCGCCCGAACAGGGAGGCTCCTACGAGCAGTACTTC
>TRBJ1-2|NA|many|TRBV20-1
CSARAGQRYGYTF
TGCAGTGCTAGAGCCGGACAACGATATGGCTACACCTTC
>TRBJ1-5|NA|NA|TRBV28
CASSLDTSANQPQHF
TGTGCCAGCAGTTTGGACACTTCGGCCAATCAGCCCCAGCATTTT
>TRBJ2-1|NA|many|TRBV7-2
CASSHPGALQFF
TGTGCCAGCAGCCACCCCGGGGCCTTGCAGTTCTTC
>TRBJ1-2|NA|NA|TRBV20-1
CSARETANYGYTF
TGCAGTGCTAGAGAGACGGCTAACTATGGCTACACCTTC
>TRBJ1-1|NA|NA|TRBV6-2/TRBV6-3
CASSYGGEGTEAFF
TGTGCCAGCAGTTACGGAGGTGAGGGCACTGAAGCTTTCTTT
>TRBJ2-1|TRBD2|NA|TRBV9
CASSRLAKGDEQFF
TGTGCCAGCAGTCGACTAGCGAAAGGGGATGAGCAGTTCTTC
>TRBJ2-1|TRBD2|NA|TRBV7-2
CASSFKREANNEQFF
TGTGCCAGCAGCTTCAAGCGGGAGGCCAACAATGAGCAGTTCTTC
>TRBJ2-7|TRBD1|NA|TRBV5-5
CASRTGTGGSYEQYF
TGTGCCAGCAGAACCGGGACAGGGGGCTCCTACGAGCAGTACTTC
>TRBJ1-5|TRBD1|few|TRBV10-3
CAILPGQGQPQHF
TGTGCCATCTTACCGGGACAGGGGCAGCCCCAGCATTTT
>TRBJ1-1|NA|NA|TRBV28
CASNPGSSGRTEAFF
TGTGCCAGCAACCCGGGCTCCTCAGGGCGAACTGAAGCTTTCTTT
>TRBJ1-2|NA|NA|TRBV5-5
CASFPLRGSNYGYTF
TGTGCCAGCTTCCCCCTGAGGGGAAGTAACTATGGCTACACCTTC
>TRBJ1-5|NA|NA|TRBV5-6
CASSLEGLNQPQHF
TGTGCCAGCAGCTTGGAGGGGCTGAATCAGCCCCAGCATTTT
>TRBJ2-7|NA|once|TRBV28
CATSLADYEQYF
TGTGCCACAAGCCTCGCGGACTACGAGCAGTACTTC
>TRBJ2-5|NA|few|TRBV11-1
CASSLQPGAGETQYF
TGTGCCAGCAGCCTTCAACCCGGCGCGGGAGAGACCCAGTACTTC
>TRBJ1-5|TRBD1|NA|TRBV20-1
CSATGTGYSNQPQHF
TGCAGTGCCACTGGGACAGGCTATAGCAATCAGCCCCAGCATTTT
>TRBJ2-5|NA|few|TRBV4-1
CASSPSPGSKETQYF
TGCGCCAGCAGCCCAAGTCCCGGGTCAAAAGAGACCCAGTACTTC
>TRBJ2-7|NA|few|TRBV10-3
CATKTTTRLREQYF
TGTGCCACGAAAACTACCACACGCCTCCGCGAGCAGTACTTC
>TRBJ2-7|TRBD2|NA|TRBV6-5
CASSSRLARAYEQYF
TGTGCCAGCAGTTCCCGACTAGCGCGGGCTTACGAGCAGTACTTC
>TRBJ2-4|TRBD1|NA|TRBV12-3/TRBV12-4
CASSLAYRGLQYF
TGTGCCAGCAGTTTAGCCTACAGGGGCCTTCAGTACTTC
>TRBJ1-5|NA|NA|TRBV5-5
CASSRDFVGAGEPQHF
TGTGCCAGCAGCCGGGACTTTGTGGGAGCCGGGGAACCCCAGCATTTT
>TRBJ2-5|NA|NA|TRBV28
CASSFLAWYQETQYF
TGTGCCAGCAGTTTTCTAGCGTGGTACCAAGAGACCCAGTACTTC
>TRBJ2-4|TRBD2|NA|TRBV20-1
CSASLVGEGAKNIQYF
TGCAGTGCTAGTCTGGTGGGGGAGGGGGCCAAAAACATTCAGTACTTC
>TRBJ2-7|NA|NA|TRBV12-3/TRBV12-4
CASSSVQGRNYEQYF
TGTGCCAGCAGTTCCGTACAGGGACGTAATTACGAGCAGTACTTC
>TRBJ1-5|NA|NA|TRBV15
CATSTRVNQPQHF
TGTGCCACCAGCACCAGGGTCAATCAGCCCCAGCATTTT